The entry below gives a single T cell receptor (beta chain) sequence along with its context. The antigen is unknown. Investigators performed immunoSEQ version v3.0 at survey level. Clones were read by immunoSEQ multiplex PCR, and TCRdb kept only the in-frame ones, dropping some. In the table there are tens of thousands of clones, 90% of which are singletons. This sample was included in a study of long-term antiretroviral therapy in people with HIV. Study background: Earliest sampling preceded the 2015 immediate-ART recommendation by about a decade.

V lost 8 bases, J lost 6 bases, and 8 bases stayed unmatched. Germline CDR1 and CDR2: SNHLY and FYNNEI. The CDR3 extends over 13 amino acids. Study observations and caveats: Information on adherence, resistance and therapy changes was unavailable. Repertoires looked antigen-experienced, with only a slight naive shift after ART. Post-ART diversity increased but stayed below transplant donor controls.

The sequencing here drew on unsorted PBMCs, taken around 5 years after starting antiretroviral therapy. The rearrangement uses TRBV2 and TRBJ2-7; 9 nucleotides align to TRBD1. The TCR comes from a middle-aged woman with HIV. CDR3 protein: CASGRTGASEQYF. In nucleotides, the CDR3 is TGTGCCAGCGGAAGGACAGGGGCCTCCGAGCAGTACTTC.